A selection of T cell receptor beta chains follows, all from one sample in a study of PD-L1 blockade in urothelial cancer. The data were produced by immunoSEQ multiplex PCR, yet TCRdb's version contains in-frame clones alone and is incomplete. The repertoire consists of about 47,000 clones, with 82% occurring once and the leading ten covering roughly 1.7%. Here the sequenced sample was PBMCs, taken around atezolizumab (anti-PD-L1) treatment. The receptors were gathered from a man aged 45-65 years with urothelial cancer. Each CDR3 is given with its conserved first and last residue. Each record gives: CDR3 length, D gene, V gene, J gene, clone size, CDR3 protein, CDR3 DNA. D genes are given only for firm matches. Size is omitted from some rows. Given values are once, few, many or a class for expanded clones.

13	TRBD1	TRBV27	TRBJ2-2	NA	CASSYDRAGELFF	TGTGCCAGCAGTTACGACAGGGCCGGGGAGCTGTTTTTT
12	NA	TRBV5-6	TRBJ1-5	NA	CASSLQNQPQHF	TGTGCCAGCAGCTTGCAAAATCAGCCCCAGCATTTT
16	NA	TRBV5-6	TRBJ2-4	NA	CASSTLKSLAKNIQYF	TGTGCCAGCAGTACTCTAAAATCACTAGCCAAAAACATTCAGTACTTC
13	TRBD1	TRBV15	TRBJ2-3	NA	CATSGLSGGTQYF	TGTGCCACCAGCGGTCTTTCAGGGGGAACGCAGTATTTT
13	NA	TRBV6-1	TRBJ1-1	NA	CASSERMEAEAFF	TGTGCCAGCAGTGAAAGGATGGAGGCTGAAGCTTTCTTT
15	TRBD2	TRBV4-2	TRBJ2-3	NA	CASSQPGTTTDTQYF	TGTGCCAGCAGCCAACCCGGGACTACCACAGATACGCAGTATTTT
15	TRBD1	TRBV5-1	TRBJ1-4	once	CASSPRGRNNEKLFF	TGCGCCAGCAGCCCCAGGGGGCGGAATAATGAAAAACTGTTTTTT
16	TRBD2	TRBV18	TRBJ2-1	NA	CASSTTSGGVYNEQFF	TGTGCCAGCTCAACGACTAGCGGGGGGGTTTACAATGAGCAGTTCTTC
16	TRBD1	TRBV29-1	TRBJ2-7	NA	CSVEEARTGDSYEQYF	TGCAGCGTTGAAGAGGCGCGGACAGGTGACTCCTACGAGCAGTACTTC
14	NA	TRBV5-1	TRBJ1-1	few	CASSFQGSDTEAFF	TGCGCCAGCAGCTTCCAGGGATCAGACACTGAAGCTTTCTTT
12	NA	TRBV2	TRBJ2-7	NA	CASSVRVGEQYF	TGTGCCAGCAGTGTCAGGGTCGGCGAGCAGTACTTC
16	TRBD1	TRBV11-2	TRBJ2-4	many	CASSLEGTGWQNIQYF	TGTGCCAGCAGCTTAGAAGGGACAGGCTGGCAAAACATTCAGTACTTC
13	NA	TRBV10-1	TRBJ1-2	NA	CASSETRRYGYTF	TGCGCCAGCAGTGAGACGAGAAGATACGGCTACACCTTC
15	NA	TRBV7-5	TRBJ1-4	NA	CARRQHRDRDEKLFF	TGTGCCAGAAGACAGCACCGGGACAGAGATGAAAAACTGTTTTTT
14	NA	TRBV2	TRBJ1-1	NA	CATSKETANTEAFF	TGTGCCACCAGCAAGGAGACAGCGAACACTGAAGCTTTCTTT
14	NA	TRBV9	TRBJ2-7	NA	CASSRSGTLYEQYF	TGTGCCAGCAGCCGATCCGGGACACTTTACGAGCAGTACTTC
17	NA	TRBV4-1	TRBJ1-1	NA	CASSQDWGGALNTEAFF	TGCGCCAGCAGCCAAGATTGGGGGGGCGCACTGAACACTGAAGCTTTCTTT
13	NA	TRBV12-5	TRBJ1-5	NA	CASGFGGHQPQHF	TGTGCTAGTGGTTTTGGGGGCCATCAGCCCCAGCATTTT
14	NA	TRBV5-1	TRBJ2-2	NA	CASSPGQPGGELFF	TGCGCCAGCAGCCCAGGACAGCCTGGGGGGGAGCTGTTTTTT
12	NA	TRBV5-4	TRBJ2-3	NA	CASSSSPDTQYF	TGTGCCAGCAGCTCCTCTCCAGATACGCAGTATTTT
14	TRBD1	TRBV5-1	TRBJ1-6	NA	CASREGAWNSPLHF	TGCGCCAGCAGGGAGGGGGCATGGAATTCACCCCTCCACTTT
14	NA	TRBV28	TRBJ1-2	NA	CASSLPGANYGYTF	TGTGCCAGCAGCCTCCCGGGAGCTAACTATGGCTACACCTTC
12	TRBD1	TRBV30	TRBJ1-2	few	CAWSVNRGGYTF	TGTGCCTGGAGTGTAAACAGGGGTGGCTACACCTTC
15	TRBD1	TRBV28	TRBJ1-6	few	CASRYTGGRESPLHF	TGTGCCAGCAGATACACAGGGGGGCGCGAGTCACCCCTCCACTTT
15	NA	TRBV7-3	TRBJ2-5	NA	CASSLTAADKETQYF	TGTGCCAGCAGCTTAACGGCGGCAGATAAAGAGACCCAGTACTTC
15	NA	TRBV6-1	TRBJ1-4	NA	CASSELGSNSEKLFF	TGTGCCAGCAGTGAACTCGGGTCCAATTCTGAAAAACTGTTTTTT
13	NA	TRBV19	TRBJ1-5	NA	CASTQGYDQPQHF	TGTGCCAGTACACAGGGTTACGATCAGCCCCAGCATTTT
15	TRBD1	TRBV4-1	TRBJ1-4	NA	CASSQKGGGNEKLFF	TGCGCCAGCAGCCAAAAAGGGGGCGGTAATGAAAAACTGTTTTTT
11	NA	TRBV19	TRBJ2-1	once	CASSMGGEQFF	TGTGCCAGTAGTATGGGAGGTGAGCAGTTCTTC
15	NA	TRBV19	TRBJ1-5	NA	CATQPHWGGGQPQHF	TGTGCCACCCAGCCCCACTGGGGGGGCGGACAGCCCCAGCATTTT
16	NA	TRBV2	TRBJ1-2	once	CASSEDVAAASYGYTF	TGTGCCAGCAGTGAAGATGTTGCCGCGGCCTCCTATGGCTACACCTTC
16	TRBD1	TRBV7-9	TRBJ2-3	NA	CASSRHGTGSTDTQYF	TGTGCCAGCAGTCGACATGGGACAGGGAGCACAGATACGCAGTATTTT
13	TRBD1	TRBV30	TRBJ2-7	NA	CAWSPLWTGGKYF	TGTGCCTGGAGTCCACTCTGGACAGGGGGAAAGTACTTC
13	NA	TRBV2	TRBJ1-2	NA	CASSERREGGYTF	TGTGCCAGCAGTGAGAGGCGTGAGGGTGGCTACACCTTC
14	NA	TRBV19	TRBJ2-4	once	CASSMTQARDIQYF	TGTGCCAGTAGTATGACACAGGCTAGGGACATTCAGTACTTC
14	TRBD1	TRBV5-1	TRBJ2-3	NA	CASSLGTDTDTQYF	TGCGCCAGCAGCTTAGGGACAGACACAGATACGCAGTATTTT
15	TRBD1	TRBV15	TRBJ2-3	NA	CATSRGQGDTDTQYF	TGTGCCACCAGCAGAGGACAGGGGGACACAGATACGCAGTATTTT
16	TRBD1	TRBV29-1	TRBJ1-1	NA	CSVEWKDRGRDTEAFF	TGCAGCGTTGAATGGAAGGACAGGGGGCGCGACACTGAAGCTTTCTTT
13	TRBD1	TRBV6-1	TRBJ2-7	NA	CASSKGTGWEQYF	TGTGCCAGCAGTAAAGGGACAGGGTGGGAGCAGTACTTC
17	TRBD2	TRBV28	TRBJ2-1	NA	CASTKLGLAGAYNEQFF	TGTGCCAGCACTAAACTGGGACTAGCGGGGGCCTACAATGAGCAGTTCTTC
14	TRBD1	TRBV2	TRBJ1-2	many	CASSVGRGLGGYTF	TGTGCCAGCAGTGTTGGCAGGGGGCTCGGTGGCTACACCTTC
18	TRBD1	TRBV11-2	TRBJ2-2	NA	CASSFGQAFQMDTGELFF	TGTGCCAGCAGCTTTGGACAGGCGTTTCAGATGGACACCGGGGAGCTGTTTTTT
16	NA	TRBV4-1	TRBJ2-1	NA	CASSQGGTGSYNEQFF	TGCGCCAGCAGCCAAGGCGGGACTGGCTCCTACAATGAGCAGTTCTTC
12	NA	TRBV6-1	TRBJ1-5	NA	CASTHTGLHQHF	TGTGCCAGCACCCACACAGGGCTCCACCAGCATTTT
11	NA	TRBV19	TRBJ1-2	NA	CASRQGHGYTF	TGTGCCAGTAGACAGGGTCATGGCTACACCTTC
15	NA	TRBV27	TRBJ2-1	once	CASLPWGGPYNEQFF	TGTGCCAGCCTACCCTGGGGGGGGCCCTACAATGAGCAGTTCTTC
13	NA	TRBV2	TRBJ2-5	NA	CASSRTHQETQYF	TGTGCCAGCAGCCGCACTCACCAAGAGACCCAGTACTTC
13	NA	TRBV7-8	TRBJ2-3	NA	CASSIGLADTQYF	TGTGCCAGCAGCATTGGGCTCGCCGATACGCAGTATTTT
16	TRBD2	TRBV9	TRBJ2-3	NA	CASSPWTSGGVDTQYF	TGTGCCAGCAGCCCTTGGACTAGCGGGGGGGTAGATACGCAGTATTTT
17	TRBD1	TRBV7-2	TRBJ2-2	once	CASSSIRTGANTGELFF	TGTGCCAGCAGCTCGATCCGGACAGGCGCGAACACCGGGGAGCTGTTTTTT
16	NA	TRBV4-1	TRBJ1-1	NA	CASSQGIQGWNTEAFF	TGCGCCAGCAGCCAGGGCATACAGGGCTGGAACACTGAAGCTTTCTTT
16	TRBD2	TRBV15	TRBJ2-1	few	CATSRDLSGGANEQFF	TGTGCCACCAGCAGAGATCTTAGCGGGGGGGCAAATGAGCAGTTCTTC
14	NA	TRBV11-1	TRBJ1-1	NA	CASSLVTGRTEAFF	TGTGCCAGCAGCTTAGTTACCGGGAGGACTGAAGCTTTCTTT
16	TRBD2	TRBV5-1	TRBJ2-2	NA	CASSSSGTSFTGELFF	TGCGCCAGCAGCTCGTCCGGGACTAGTTTCACCGGGGAGCTGTTTTTT
15	NA	TRBV6-6	TRBJ1-2	NA	CASSYTPGANYGYTF	TGTGCCAGCAGTTACACCCCAGGGGCGAACTATGGCTACACCTTC
16	TRBD2	TRBV9	TRBJ2-3	NA	CASSVGSGGRTDTQYF	TGTGCCAGCAGCGTAGGGAGCGGGGGCCGTACAGATACGCAGTATTTT
14	TRBD1	TRBV5-4	TRBJ2-5	NA	CASTDRGQGETQYF	TGTGCCAGCACCGACAGGGGCCAAGGAGAGACCCAGTACTTC